The 32 T cell receptor beta chains reported below all come from one sample, sequenced in a study of shared clonotypes between healthy human individuals. Assay used: immunoSEQ multiplex PCR; TCRdb lists only in-frame clones, some missing. The sample yields 780,000 or so clones, around 77% seen once. The source material was memory CD4+ T cells sorted from blood. Subset given: CD45RA-negative fraction. The receptors were sampled from a woman in her twenties or thirties in good health.

Only a few counts were recorded for this clone. The chain recombines TRBV7-8 with TRBJ2-7; 9 bases are shared with TRBD2. CDR3 length equals 17 residues. Germline assignment: CDR1 SGHVS and CDR2 FQNEAQ. The ends lost 1 base at V and 1 base at J; junction bases unmatched: 8. CDR3 loop: CASSLGHSGRGSYEQYF. DNA for the CDR3: TGTGCCAGCAGCTTAGGCCATAGCGGGAGAGGGTCCTACGAGCAGTACTTC.

The chain carries TRBV28 and TRBJ1-1, with D possibly TRBD1 on 6 matching bases. V lost 5 bases and J 3 bases, leaving 22 bases between the germline ends. This CDR3 contains 17 residues. CDR1 MDHEN and CDR2 SYDVKM come from the germline V gene. The CDR3 DNA reads TGTGCCAGCAGTCGCCCCCCGGACAGAACTACACACACTGAAGCTTTCTTT. Protein: CASSRPPDRTTHTEAFF.

This chain connects TRBV28 to TRBJ1-2; D is unresolved. V lost 7 bases and J 3 bases, leaving 6 bases between the germline ends. The CDR3 sequence is 11 residues long. Germline V gene sequence: CDR1 MDHEN, CDR2 SYDVKM. The CDR3 DNA sequence: TGTGCCAGCACGGGATACTATGGCTACACCTTC. Translation: CASTGYYGYTF.

Only a few counts were recorded for this clone. J is TRBJ2-1 and V is TRBV28; 8 positions match TRBD2. Germline assignment: CDR1 MDHEN and CDR2 SYDVKM. CDR3 length equals 12 residues. Losses at the gene ends were 1 base for V and 15 bases for J; bases not matched to a gene: 5. DNA of the CDR3: TGTGCCAGCAGTTTATCCATAGCGGGGATGTTCTTC. Its protein is CASSLSIAGMFF.

The genes are TRBV25-1 and TRBJ1-3; D unclear. The CDR3 is 13 residues long. Per the germline V gene, CDR1 is MGHDK and CDR2 is SYGVNS. V gave up 7 bases and J gave up 0 bases, with 7 bases separating them. This CDR3 is CASTRDSGNTIYF. In DNA form, the CDR3 reads TGTGCCAGCACTCGGGACTCTGGAAACACCATATATTTT.

The chain is built from TRBV5-1 and TRBJ2-7; 9 bases agree with TRBD2. Germline loops: CDR1 SGHRS, CDR2 YFSETQ. This CDR3 comprises 13 residues. Trimming removed 1 base from V and 4 bases from J; junction bases left unmatched: 0. This CDR3 is CASSLLAGYEQYF. CDR3 DNA: TGCGCCAGCAGCTTGCTAGCGGGATACGAGCAGTACTTC. The whole variable domain, filled in from reference TRBV5-1 and TRBJ2-7, reads KAGVTQTPRYLIKTRGQQVTLSCSPISGHRSVSWYQQTPGQGLQFLFEYFSETQRNKGNFPGRFSGRQFSNSRSEMNVSTLELGDSALYLCASSLLAGYEQYFGPGTRLTVT.

The chain combines TRBV6-5 with TRBJ1-2; D remains ambiguous. The CDR3 loop spans 13 amino acids. Germline values: CDR1 MNHEY, CDR2 SVGAGI. Between the trimmed V and J ends, which lost 8 bases and 1 base, there was a span of 11 bases. CDR3: CASAIRDNYGYTF. The CDR3 DNA sequence: TGTGCCAGCGCAATTAGGGATAACTATGGCTACACCTTC.

Turning to this clone: This sample includes further DNA sequences coding for the same CDR3. The chain joins TRBV4-1 to TRBJ1-2, with 7 bases identical to TRBD1. The V gene end was trimmed by 0 bases and the J gene end by 8 bases; junction bases not matched to a gene: 9. Germline CDR1 reads MGHRA; CDR2 reads YSYEKL. The CDR3 contains 15 residues. The CDR3 sequence: CASSQERGGGFGYTF. CDR3 coding DNA: TGCGCCAGCAGCCAAGAGAGAGGGGGCGGTTTCGGCTACACCTTC.

The V gene is TRBV28, the J gene TRBJ1-4, with TRBD1 matching 9 bases. With 7 bases clipped from V and 4 bases from J, the junction kept 10 bases outside the gene matches. Per the germline V gene, CDR1 is MDHEN and CDR2 is SYDVKM. The CDR3 covers 16 residues. CDR3 DNA sequence: TGTGCCAGCACAACATCACAGGGGGCTTATAATGAAAAACTGTTTTTT. Protein: CASTTSQGAYNEKLFF. Variable domain in full (rest from reference TRBV28 and TRBJ1-4): DVKVTQSSRYLVKRTGEKVFLECVQDMDHENMFWYRQDPGLGLRLIYFSYDVKMKEKGDIPEGYSVSREKKERFSLILESASTNQTSMYLCASTTSQGAYNEKLFFGSGTQLSVL.

This clone was seen repeatedly, ten times or more. The chain carries TRBV30 and TRBJ2-2; D call uncertain. The CDR3 runs 16 residues. With 3 bases removed from V and 5 bases from J, the gap between germline ends came to 19 bases. Germline CDR1 reads GTSNPN; CDR2 reads SVGIG (reference sequence). CDR3 sequence: CAWRSGLTTVTGELFF. The CDR3 nucleotides read TGTGCCTGGAGAAGTGGGCTTACGACTGTAACCGGGGAGCTGTTTTTT.

V usage is TRBV5-4 and J usage is TRBJ2-5; D call uncertain. This CDR3 has 13 residues. CDR1 and CDR2 from the germline V gene are SGHNT and YYREEE (reference sequence). Trimming took 4 bases from V and 4 from J, leaving 11 bases between them. CDR3 sequence reads: CASSGWGAETQYF. CDR3 bases: TGTGCCAGCAGCGGGTGGGGTGCAGAGACCCAGTACTTC. The complete variable domain, with remaining parts taken from reference TRBV5-4 and TRBJ2-5, reads ETGVTQSPTHLIKTRGQQVTLRCSSQSGHNTVSWYQQALGQGPQFIFQYYREEENGRGNFPPRFSGLQFPNYSSELNVNALELDDSALYLCASSGWGAETQYFGPGTRLLVL.

Here the CDR3 reads CASSLGTGEYYTF. The CDR3 coding sequence is TGCGCCAGCAGCCTAGGGACAGGGGAATACTACACCTTC. The rearrangement joins TRBV5-1 to TRBJ1-2; 10 bases fit TRBD1. The CDR3 has 13 residues. The V gene's germline CDR1 is SGHRS and CDR2 YFSETQ. The trim removed 4 bases at V and 10 bases at J, leaving 7 bases unmatched.

Concerning this clone: Other DNA sequences from this sample encode an identical CDR3 as well. The chain uses TRBV10-3 and TRBJ1-1, with TRBD1 matching 7 bases. V trimming: 0 bases; J trimming: 5 bases; junction bases outside the gene matches: 0. Looked up from germline, CDR1 is ENHRY and CDR2 is SYGVKD. The length of the CDR3 is 13 residues. The CDR3 reads CAISESQGTEAFF. The CDR3 DNA reads TGTGCCATCAGTGAGTCACAGGGGACTGAAGCTTTCTTT.

Note on this clone: A much larger clone lies a single base off, so this may be a read error. The J gene is TRBJ2-5, the V gene TRBV2, with unresolved D. The CDR3 runs to 10 residues. Germline CDR1 and CDR2: SNHLY and FYNNEI. The CDR3 loop reads CASREETQYF. The CDR3 DNA is TGTGCCAGCAGAGAAGAGACCCAGTACTTC.

The gene calls are TRBV10-3 and TRBJ2-3; the D gene is possibly TRBD2 (5 bases). CDR1 is ENHRY and CDR2 is SYGVKD in the germline V gene. Trimming left V 4 bases short and J 0 bases short, with 14 bases between. This CDR3 contains 16 residues. The CDR3 DNA reads TGTGCCATCAGTGTGGCCGGAGGCCTTAGCACAGATACGCAGTATTTT. This encodes CAISVAGGLSTDTQYF.

The chain has TRBV4-2 and TRBJ2-7, with 7 bases matching TRBD1. The germline CDR1 and CDR2 sequences are LGHNA and YNFKEQ. V shed 1 base, J shed 0 bases, and the junction held 6 bases outside the gene matches. The CDR3 totals 16 residues. CDR3 coding DNA: TGTGCCAGCAGCCAAGGGACAGGAAGCATCTCCTACGAGCAGTACTTC. This translates into CASSQGTGSISYEQYF.

This rearrangement joins TRBV28 to TRBJ2-1, with 9 bases that match TRBD2. Germline values: CDR1 MDHEN, CDR2 SYDVKM. With V trimmed by 7 bases and J by 6 bases, 10 bases remained unmatched. The CDR3 spans 15 residues. CDR3: CASISSGSRLNEQFF. Here the CDR3 DNA reads TGTGCCAGCATTAGTAGCGGGAGTCGACTCAATGAGCAGTTCTTC. The full variable domain, with the rest looked up from reference TRBV28 and TRBJ2-1, is DVKVTQSSRYLVKRTGEKVFLECVQDMDHENMFWYRQDPGLGLRLIYFSYDVKMKEKGDIPEGYSVSREKKERFSLILESASTNQTSMYLCASISSGSRLNEQFFGPGTRLTVL.

The chain employs TRBV10-3 and TRBJ1-1, with 7 nucleotides matching TRBD1. CDR1 ENHRY and CDR2 SYGVKD come from the germline V gene. There are 13 residues in the CDR3. V shed 9 bases, J shed 1 base, and the junction held 5 bases outside the gene matches. This CDR3 reads CAISQGTNTEAFF. DNA for the CDR3: TGTGCCATTTCACAGGGGACGAACACTGAAGCTTTCTTT.

V usage is TRBV15 and J usage is TRBJ2-5; the match to TRBD1 covers 9 bases. V lost 3 bases and J lost 0; bases outside the gene matches: 11. Germline V gene sequence: CDR1 LNHNV, CDR2 YYDKDF (reference sequence). The CDR3 is 18 residues long. The CDR3 nucleotides are TGTGCCACCAGCAGGGAGCGTACAGGGGGCGAGGACCAAGAGACCCAGTACTTC. The encoded protein is CATSRERTGGEDQETQYF.

The CDR3 spells CASSARLIAGGLDTQYF. DNA for the CDR3: TGTGCCAGCAGCGCCAGGTTGATAGCGGGAGGTTTGGATACGCAGTATTTT. The rearrangement uses TRBV5-6 and TRBJ2-3; 10 nucleotides agree with TRBD2. CDR1 is SGHDT and CDR2 is YYEEEE in the germline V gene. The ends lost 4 bases at V and 6 bases at J; junction bases unmatched: 14. CDR3 length: 17 residues.

Details on this clone: Other DNA sequences in this specimen translate into the identical CDR3. The chain uses TRBV18 and TRBJ1-1; D perhaps matches TRBD1 (5 bases). The germline gives CDR1 KGHSH, CDR2 LQKENI. The CDR3 length is 17 residues. Deletions cut 0 bases from V and 0 bases from J, with 14 bases between. CDR3 loop: CASSPPGRGGLNTEAFF. The CDR3 DNA is TGTGCCAGCTCACCACCGGGGCGGGGTGGTCTGAACACTGAAGCTTTCTTT.

This clone was recorded once. The chain joins TRBV5-1 to TRBJ2-3, with D possibly called TRBD1 or TRBD2 (5 bases each). This CDR3 is built from 14 residues. Deletions cut 9 bases from V and 2 bases from J, with 16 bases between. Germline V CDR1 and CDR2: SGHRS, YFSETQ. CDR3 bases: TGCGCCACCTGGGACGGTAGCCCCACAGATACGCAGTATTTT. Its protein is CATWDGSPTDTQYF.

The chain couples TRBV28 to TRBJ2-7; D gene ambiguous. This CDR3 contains 13 residues. The germline CDR1 and CDR2 sequences are MDHEN and SYDVKM. V was shortened by 6 bases and J by 3 bases, with 12 bases between the two germline ends. The CDR3 region has the DNA TGTGCCAGCAGCCCCGACGACCTCTACGAGCAGTACTTC. This gives the protein CASSPDDLYEQYF.

V gene TRBV11-1 combines with J gene TRBJ1-2; 7 positions match TRBD1. This CDR3 contains 11 residues. CDR1 is SGHAT, CDR2 FQDESV, per germline (reference sequence). Trimming cost V 4 bases and J 13 bases; bases outside gene matches: 6. As DNA, the CDR3 is TGTGCCAGCAGCTCCGACAGGGCGTTCACCTTC. Its translation is CASSSDRAFTF.

The chain is built from TRBV23-1 and TRBJ1-1, with 9 bases identical to TRBD1. TRBV23-1 is placed among ORFs of uncertain function. This CDR3 comprises 15 residues. The V and J ends lost 4 bases and 2 bases, in that order; junction bases with no gene match: 5. The CDR3 coding sequence is TGCGCCAGCAGTCCACCGGGACAGGGAAACACTGAAGCTTTCTTT. Translating gives CASSPPGQGNTEAFF.

The rearrangement links TRBV15 to TRBJ2-1; the D gene is possibly TRBD2 (6 bases). The CDR3 is 15 residues long. Germline V gene lookup returns CDR1 LNHNV and CDR2 YYDKDF (reference sequence). Trimming took 0 bases from V and 4 from J, leaving 10 bases between them. The CDR3 spells CATSREVAAYNEQFF. For the CDR3, the DNA is TGTGCCACCAGCAGAGAAGTAGCGGCATACAATGAGCAGTTCTTC. The full variable domain, in which reference TRBV15 and TRBJ2-1 provide the parts outside the CDR3, is DAMVIQNPRYQVTQFGKPVTLSCSQTLNHNVMYWYQQKSSQAPKLLFHYYDKDFNNEADTPDNFQSRRPNTSFCFLDIRSPGLGDTAMYLCATSREVAAYNEQFFGPGTRLTVL.

The CDR3 here is CASSRPPGGVNTEAFF. CDR3 in DNA: TGTGCCAGCAGCCGACCCCCTGGAGGGGTGAACACTGAAGCTTTCTTT. V is TRBV28 and J is TRBJ1-1; weak D call: TRBD1 (5 bases). Trimming cost V 6 bases and J 0 bases, with 17 bases left between them. This CDR3 has 16 amino acids. CDR1 and CDR2 from the germline V gene are MDHEN and SYDVKM.

The rearrangement uses TRBV5-1 and TRBJ2-2, with D perhaps matching TRBD2 (5 bases). V was clipped by 2 bases and J by 5 bases, with 13 bases between them. The CDR3 consists of 15 residues. Germline V gives CDR1 SGHRS, CDR2 YFSETQ. CDR3 protein: CASSLASGWTGELFF. DNA of the CDR3: TGCGCCAGCAGCTTAGCCTCGGGATGGACCGGGGAGCTGTTTTTT.

The chain joins TRBV14 to TRBJ2-3; 13 positions match TRBD2. Germline loops: CDR1 SGHDN, CDR2 FVKESK. CDR3 length: 20 amino acids. The J segment lost 1 base and the V segment lost 0 bases, leaving 10 bases of the junction unmatched. In nucleotides, the CDR3 is TGTGCCAGCAGCCAAGATCCCGGGACTAGCGGGATAGGCGGCACAGATACGCAGTATTTT. Protein product: CASSQDPGTSGIGGTDTQYF.

This chain joins TRBV5-4 and TRBJ1-4; 9 positions agree with TRBD1. The CDR3 totals 14 residues. CDR1 is SGHNT, CDR2 YYREEE, per germline (reference sequence). The V and J ends lost 5 bases and 8 bases, in that order; junction bases with no gene match: 7. This CDR3 reads CASRPGTGHEKLFF. For the CDR3, the DNA is TGTGCCAGCAGGCCCGGGACAGGGCACGAAAAACTGTTTTTT.

Comment on this clone: A read error may explain this, as a much larger clone is one base away. The chain is built from TRBV11-2 and TRBJ2-1; no clear D gene. CDR1 is SGHAT and CDR2 is FQNNGV in the germline V gene. The CDR3 runs 12 residues. V lost 2 bases and J lost 3, with 2 bases in between. The CDR3 nucleotides are TGTGCCAGCAGCTTAAACTACAATGAGCAGTTCTTC. Its translation: CASSLNYNEQFF.

This sequence joins TRBV28 and TRBJ2-1, with 8 bases aligning to TRBD2. Germline lookup yields CDR1 MDHEN and CDR2 SYDVKM. The ends lost 5 bases at V and 7 bases at J; junction bases unmatched: 7. The CDR3 length is 14 residues. Here the CDR3 reads CASSLSGSRNEQFF. The DNA for the CDR3 is TGTGCCAGCAGTCTGAGCGGGAGTCGAAATGAGCAGTTCTTC.